This T cell receptor beta chain came from a study of T cells after yellow fever vaccination. TCRdb used MiXCR to reprocess the 5' RACE reads, holding one entry per CDR3 protein. The repertoire consists of 450,000 to 550,000 distinct CDR3 sequences, with about a fifth occurring once and the leading ten covering about 15%. This clonotype turned up a few times. This clonotype originated in a man aged 18 to 35 who received the YFV17D yellow fever vaccine. The sequences come from PBMCs, collected approximately 20 days after the first yellow fever vaccination.

The CDR3 sequence: CASSQGSGGSLIETQYF. CDR3 nucleotides: TGCGCCAGCAGCCAAGGGTCCGGGGGTAGTTTGATAGAGACCCAGTACTTC. The chain uses TRBV4-1 and TRBJ2-5; tentatively, D is TRBD2 (6 bases). The V gene's germline CDR1 is MGHRA and CDR2 YSYEKL. The CDR3 runs 17 residues. The V gene lost 1 base and the J gene lost 4 bases, with 19 bases spanning the gap.